A single sample is the source of the 10 T cell receptor beta chains below, sequenced in a study of blood T cell repertoires in COVID-19. Clones were read by immunoSEQ multiplex PCR, and TCRdb kept only the in-frame ones, dropping some. The top ten hold approximately 4.2% of the sample, which has fewer than 150,000 clones, around 87% seen once. The sample taken for sequencing was peripheral blood. The source is a woman aged 40-49 years with acute or convalescent COVID-19.

This rearrangement joins TRBV12-5 to TRBJ2-1, with 14 bases fitting TRBD2. The CDR3 is made up of 21 amino acids. V lost 5 bases to trimming and J lost 6 bases; unmatched junction nucleotides: 21. In germline, CDR1 is LGHNT, CDR2 FRNRAP. CDR3 sequence reads: CASGTRGPGTSGRNLTNEQFF. The CDR3 region has the DNA TGTGCTAGTGGTACTAGGGGACCCGGGACTAGCGGGAGAAATCTCACCAATGAGCAGTTCTTC.

This sequence joins TRBV27 and TRBJ2-7, with 7 bases identical to TRBD2. Germline lookup yields CDR1 MNHEY and CDR2 SMNVEV (reference sequence). CDR3 length: 13 amino acids. J gave up 5 bases and V 1 base, and 2 bases lay outside the gene matches. This CDR3 is CASSLYSGNEQYF. In DNA, the CDR3 is TGTGCCAGCAGTTTATACAGCGGGAACGAGCAGTACTTC.

The V gene is TRBV25-1, the J gene TRBJ1-4; no definite D call. The germline gives CDR1 MGHDK, CDR2 SYGVNS. The CDR3 covers 12 residues. V dropped 0 bases and J dropped 12 bases, with 8 bases sitting between them. The CDR3 sequence is CASSEYPGELFF. CDR3 in DNA: TGTGCCAGCAGTGAATATCCCGGTGAACTGTTTTTT.

The chain joins TRBV6-5 to TRBJ1-3; D perhaps matches TRBD1 (5 bases). This CDR3 contains 14 residues. Germline V gene data show CDR1 as MNHEY and CDR2 as SVGAGI. With 6 bases removed from V and 8 bases from J, the gap between germline ends came to 17 bases. The CDR3 is CASRPAGVVDTIYF. In DNA, the CDR3 is TGTGCCAGCAGACCAGCGGGGGTTGTAGACACCATATATTTT.

The CDR3 DNA sequence: TGTGCCAGCAGTTTAACCGGGGGTACCGGGGAGCTGTTTTTT. The encoded protein is CASSLTGGTGELFF. This chain joins TRBV27 and TRBJ2-2, with a tentative D call TRBD2 (6 bases). Trimming took 2 bases from V and 5 from J, leaving 9 bases between them. This CDR3 comprises 14 residues. Germline values: CDR1 MNHEY, CDR2 SMNVEV (reference sequence).

This clone was observed a single time. The rearrangement uses TRBV24-1 and TRBJ1-1; D is undetermined. V was cut by 5 bases and J by 9 bases, with 18 bases left in between. The length of the CDR3 is 14 residues. Germline assignment: CDR1 KGHDR and CDR2 SFDVKD. CDR3 region: CATSAGGLGRKAFF. The CDR3 region has the DNA TGTGCCACCAGTGCCGGAGGTTTAGGTAGGAAAGCTTTCTTT.

The chain is built from TRBV28 and TRBJ1-5; D unclear. Germline assignment: CDR1 MDHEN and CDR2 SYDVKM. The CDR3 is made up of 12 amino acids. Trimming removed 2 bases at V and 6 bases at J, with 5 bases between. In DNA form, the CDR3 reads TGTGCCAGCAGTTTAGAGGGTCAGCCCCAGCATTTT. This sequence encodes CASSLEGQPQHF.

The chain recombines TRBV5-6 with TRBJ2-3; 10 bases line up with TRBD2. Germline trimming cut 1 base from V and 4 bases from J; bases unmatched to any gene: 6. In germline, CDR1 is SGHDT, CDR2 YYEEEE. This CDR3 has 16 residues. CDR3 DNA: TGTGCCAGCAGCTTGCCGGGACTAGCGAGGGCAGATACGCAGTATTTT. This gives the protein CASSLPGLARADTQYF. Supplemented by reference TRBV5-6 and TRBJ2-3, the full variable domain reads DAGVTQSPTHLIKTRGQQVTLRCSPKSGHDTVSWYQQALGQGPQFIFQYYEEEERQRGNFPDRFSGHQFPNYSSELNVNALLLGDSALYLCASSLPGLARADTQYFGPGTRLTVL.

The rearrangement links TRBV28 to TRBJ1-2; TRBD1 agrees at 11 bases. CDR1 and CDR2 (germline): MDHEN, SYDVKM. J was trimmed by 6 bases and V by 6 bases; bases with no gene match: 3. The CDR3 has 13 amino acids. In DNA, the CDR3 is TGTGCCAGCAGGGGGACAGGGGGGGATGGCTACACCTTC. This gives the protein CASRGTGGDGYTF.

The chain has TRBV7-9 and TRBJ2-4; D is ambiguous. The CDR3 runs to 16 residues. Germline V gives CDR1 SEHNR, CDR2 FQNEAQ (reference sequence). V was cut by 4 bases and J by 0 bases, with 13 bases left in between. The CDR3 here is CASSSTIPIAKNIQYF. The CDR3 bases are TGTGCCAGCAGCTCCACTATACCCATAGCCAAAAACATTCAGTACTTC.